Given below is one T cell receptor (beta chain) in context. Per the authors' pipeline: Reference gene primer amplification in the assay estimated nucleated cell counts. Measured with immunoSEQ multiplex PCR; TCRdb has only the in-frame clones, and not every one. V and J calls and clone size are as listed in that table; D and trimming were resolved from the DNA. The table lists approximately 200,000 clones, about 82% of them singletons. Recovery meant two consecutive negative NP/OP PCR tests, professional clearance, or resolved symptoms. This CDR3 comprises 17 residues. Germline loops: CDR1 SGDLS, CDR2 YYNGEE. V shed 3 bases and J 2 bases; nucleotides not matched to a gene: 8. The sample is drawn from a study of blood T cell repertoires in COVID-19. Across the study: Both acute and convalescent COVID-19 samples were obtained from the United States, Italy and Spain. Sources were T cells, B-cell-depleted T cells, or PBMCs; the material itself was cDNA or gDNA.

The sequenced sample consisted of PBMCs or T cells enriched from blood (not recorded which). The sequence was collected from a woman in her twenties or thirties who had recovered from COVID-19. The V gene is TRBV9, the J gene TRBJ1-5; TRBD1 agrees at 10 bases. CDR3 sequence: CASSDGTGEDGNQPQHF. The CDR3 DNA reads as TGTGCCAGCAGCGACGGGACAGGGGAGGATGGCAATCAGCCCCAGCATTTT.